Sequencing of this T cell receptor (beta chain) was carried out in a study of blood T cells in healthy people across ages. Combining a sample-barcoded 5' primer with a J-beta primer mix, a second PCR ran for roughly 7 to 12 cycles. Every single cDNA molecule received a tag from a template-switch adaptor with 12 random nucleotides. One entry per CDR3 protein, called by TCRdb with MiXCR from the 5' RACE reads. The table has some 1.4 million distinct CDR3 sequences, around 42% seen once. As for this clonotype: Antigen: not known.

J was trimmed by 9 bases and V by 5 bases; bases with no gene match: 15. There are 16 residues in the CDR3. From germline, CDR1 is MNHEY and CDR2 SMNVEV (reference sequence). Study results and caveats: With age, beta diversity per million T cells declined roughly linearly, significantly by around 43.

The receptor comes from a young woman in good health. Sequencing was carried out using blood. J is TRBJ2-1 and V is TRBV27, with 8 nucleotides matching TRBD1. CDR3 sequence reads: CASSVTGTGGLGEQFF. For the CDR3, the DNA is TGTGCCAGCAGTGTCACCGGGACAGGAGGCTTGGGTGAGCAGTTCTTC.